The entry below describes one T cell receptor beta chain. Its cognate antigen is unknown. This specimen comes from a study of OX40 agonist ivuxolimab in advanced cancers. The repertoire was sequenced with immunoSEQ multiplex PCR; TCRdb's copy has only in-frame clones and lacks some. The table has 57,000 or so clones, around four fifths seen once; the top ten hold around 2.8%. The CDR3 runs to 12 residues. The germline CDR1 and CDR2 sequences are SGHTA and FQGTGA. Trimming shortened V by 5 bases and J by 8 bases, and 12 bases separated the two germline ends. Study results and caveats: Dose levels from 0.1 to 3.0 mg/kg saw CD4+ and CD8+ blood T cells expand clonally by week 6. Researchers did not establish what antigens the expanded peripheral T cells target.

The source is an adult with an advanced solid tumor such as melanoma, head and neck, liver or kidney cancer. This specimen was CD4+ or CD8+ T cells sorted from blood, taken in a trial of the OX40 agonist ivuxolimab. The chain employs TRBV7-3 and TRBJ1-1; D is unresolved. The CDR3 nucleotides are TGTGCCAGCAGCCCCCCGATTGGGGAAGCTTTCTTT. Translating gives CASSPPIGEAFF.